A single TCR beta chain is shown here with its context. Its antigen specificity is not known. No base qualities exist here, and no much larger clone lies one base off it. CDR3 length: 15 amino acids, cysteine to phenylalanine. Here the CDR3 DNA is all that survives: 45 bases in frame from base 1. Compared with germline, V lacks 0 bases and J lacks 4 bases; bases without a gene match: 4. For CDR1 and CDR2, the germline V gene lists SGHTA and FQGTGA. These data originate in a study of blood T cell repertoires in COVID-19 (dated by TCRdb to between 2020 and 2021). In terms of the full investigation: Collaborator samples came from the United States, Italy and Spain and covered acute and convalescent phases of COVID-19. The material from the prospective study consisted of cDNA or gDNA derived from T cells, B-cell-depleted T cells, or PBMCs. The dataset comprised deeply sampled blood TCRbeta repertoires from subjects exposed to, actively infected with, or recovered from COVID-19. The repertoires were made available in a free public database intended to serve as a resource for research on the immune response to SARS-CoV-2. Samples came from the ongoing ImmuneRACE study (first 160 participants) plus 1,254 subjects from 6 global collaborators. Nearly every sample came with metadata listing a de-identified subject ID, COVID-19 status, age in years and sex. Where available, HLA class I and class II types were obtained from metadata supplied by the sample provider rather than from assay-based typing.

The immunoSEQ Assay, a bias-controlled multiplex PCR, was used to amplify TCRbeta CDR3 regions from genomic DNA. Regarding the original processing steps: The number of nucleated cells in each sample was estimated from the amplification of reference gene primers within the assay. Sequence reads were collapsed and filtered to measure the absolute abundance of every unique TCRbeta CDR3 rearrangement. For each sample, productive Simpson clonality was calculated as the square root of Simpson's diversity index over productive rearrangements. TCRdb obtained this table from immuneACCESS and retained in-frame rearrangements with V and J assigned. These tables miss some clones; where compared with another copy, unresolved V genes account for less than half of the shortfall, and the remainder is unexplained. That table furnishes V, J and clone size, whereas the DNA furnished D and trimming. Counted in this sample were under 150,000 clones; around 89% of them appeared once. The ten largest account for 25% to 30% of the sample.

Whole blood was collected in K2EDTA tubes by collaborating institutions according to the institutions' own protocols. Collaborator samples were shipped for TCRbeta analysis as frozen whole blood, isolated PBMCs, or DNA extracted from either sample type. Study-level results and caveats: Clinical and demographic metadata were provided uncurated, with the amount varying by source and participant.

The chain was built from TRBV7-3 and TRBJ2-3; 7 central nucleotides agree with TRBD2. Sequenced input: peripheral blood. The TCR was taken from a human donor in a cohort sampled during active COVID-19. The nucleotide sequence is TGTGCCAGCAGCTTAACTGGCGGGGGATCAGATACGCAGTATTTT. This is translated as CASSLTGGGSDTQYF.